What follows are 23 T cell receptor beta chains derived from one specimen sequenced in a study of OX40 agonist ivuxolimab in advanced cancers. Only in-frame clones appear in the TCRdb table, and some are missing; sequencing was by immunoSEQ multiplex PCR. In the table there are tens of thousands of clones, 70% to 90% of which are singletons. The input for sequencing was CD4+ or CD8+ T cells sorted from blood, taken in a trial of the OX40 agonist ivuxolimab. The receptors come from an adult with an advanced solid tumor such as melanoma, head and neck, liver or kidney cancer.

The rearrangement joins TRBV6-1 to TRBJ2-3; D is unclear. Germline V gene sequence: CDR1 MNHNS, CDR2 SASEGT. The CDR3 loop spans 14 amino acids. V dropped 4 bases and J dropped 0 bases, with 8 bases sitting between them. The CDR3 DNA reads as TGTGCCAGCAGTGTCGATCCTAGCACAGATACGCAGTATTTT. Translated: CASSVDPSTDTQYF.

The rearrangement uses TRBV19 and TRBJ1-5; D call uncertain. V was clipped by 4 bases and J by 0 bases, with 10 bases between them. This CDR3 has 15 residues. The germline V gene has CDR1 LNHDA and CDR2 SQIVND (reference sequence). CDR3 sequence reads: CASSTGRYSNQPQHF. CDR3 bases: TGTGCCAGTAGTACGGGCAGGTATAGCAATCAGCCCCAGCATTTT.

This clone is a singleton in its sample. The V gene is TRBV4-2, the J gene TRBJ1-1; D remains ambiguous. Looked up from germline, CDR1 is LGHNA and CDR2 is YNFKEQ. V lost 4 bases and J lost 0, with 15 bases in between. The CDR3 runs 16 residues. The CDR3 region is CASSPGIYLMNTEAFF. Written as DNA, the CDR3 is TGTGCCAGCAGCCCCGGTATATATTTAATGAACACTGAAGCTTTCTTT.

In this sample, this clone turned up a few times. The chain uses TRBV12-5 and TRBJ1-2; 7 bases agree with TRBD1. The V segment lost 6 bases and the J segment 7 bases; nucleotides outside the gene matches: 8. The CDR3 has 13 residues. Germline V gene data show CDR1 as LGHNT and CDR2 as FRNRAP. CDR3 nucleotides: TGTGCTAGTGGCCAAACGACAGGGACTGGCTACACCTTC. Encoded protein: CASGQTTGTGYTF.

The J gene is TRBJ2-1, the V gene TRBV14; D perhaps matches TRBD2 (5 bases). CDR1 is SGHDN, CDR2 FVKESK, per germline. This CDR3 comprises 14 residues. With 10 bases removed from V and 3 bases from J, the gap between germline ends came to 16 bases. The CDR3 coding sequence is TGTGCCACCTCGGGATCCAATATCTACAATGAGCAGTTCTTC. This sequence encodes CATSGSNIYNEQFF. Full variable domain (outside the CDR3, taken from reference TRBV14 and TRBJ2-1): EAGVTQFPSHSVIEKGQTVTLRCDPISGHDNLYWYRRVMGKEIKFLLHFVKESKQDESGMPNNRFLAERTGGTYSTLKVQPAELEDSGVYFCATSGSNIYNEQFFGPGTRLTVL.

The chain employs TRBV18 and TRBJ2-7, with 8 bases matching TRBD2. V was pared by 2 bases and J by 2 bases, with 5 bases of the junction left unmatched. The length of the CDR3 is 15 residues. The germline V gene has CDR1 KGHSH and CDR2 LQKENI. The CDR3 loop reads CASSPAGGGTYEQYF. DNA for the CDR3: TGTGCCAGCTCACCAGCCGGGGGGGGTACCTACGAGCAGTACTTC.

This clone has just one count. This chain uses TRBV2 with TRBJ1-2; TRBD1 might be the D (6 bases). V was shortened by 0 bases and J by 4 bases, with 12 bases between the two germline ends. The germline CDR1 and CDR2 sequences are SNHLY and FYNNEI. This CDR3 is built from 15 residues. CDR3 nucleotides: TGTGCCAGCAGTGAAGCGAAAGACAGGAGCTATGGCTACACCTTC. Its protein product is CASSEAKDRSYGYTF.

The chain couples TRBV5-1 to TRBJ1-4; TRBD1 matches at 7 bases. V trimming: 5 bases; J trimming: 7 bases; junction bases outside the gene matches: 20. Germline lookup yields CDR1 SGHRS and CDR2 YFSETQ. CDR3 size: 18 residues. CDR3 bases: TGCGCCAGCAGAAGGGGCTGGGGACAGCGTATGAACCTTGAAAAACTGTTTTTT. It yields the protein CASRRGWGQRMNLEKLFF.

This sequence joins TRBV2 and TRBJ1-1, with unresolved D. Germline V gene sequence: CDR1 SNHLY, CDR2 FYNNEI. This CDR3 is built from 13 residues. V lost 7 bases, J lost 2 bases, and 11 bases lay in between. The CDR3 is CASTGQFNTEAFF. The CDR3 DNA reads TGTGCCAGCACCGGGCAGTTTAACACTGAAGCTTTCTTT.

The chain links TRBV12-5 to TRBJ1-1, with unresolved D. CDR1 LGHNT and CDR2 FRNRAP come from the germline V gene. The V and J ends lost 10 bases and 1 base respectively, with 7 bases between them. The CDR3 totals 11 residues. The CDR3 is CAKVANTEAFF. The CDR3 DNA sequence: TGTGCTAAGGTTGCGAACACTGAAGCTTTCTTT.

The V call is TRBV7-2, the J call TRBJ2-3, with D perhaps given as TRBD1 or TRBD2 (6 bases each). Between the trimmed V and J ends, which lost 3 bases and 4 bases, there was a span of 20 bases. Germline CDR1 reads SGHTA; CDR2 reads FQGNSA. The CDR3 runs 17 residues. The CDR3 is CASSFPRMWGASDTQYF. The CDR3 nucleotides are TGTGCCAGCAGCTTTCCGCGTATGTGGGGGGCGTCAGATACGCAGTATTTT.

J is TRBJ2-7 and V is TRBV11-2, with D perhaps TRBD1 or TRBD2 (5 bases each). CDR3 size: 12 residues. The germline V gene encodes CDR1 SGHAT and CDR2 FQNNGV. Trimming removed 5 bases at V and 10 bases at J, with 15 bases between. CDR3: CASSNRDGGQYF. CDR3 bases: TGTGCCAGCAGCAACCGGGACGGAGGCCAGTACTTC. The full variable domain, completed using reference TRBV11-2 and TRBJ2-7, is EAGVAQSPRYKIIEKRQSVAFWCNPISGHATLYWYQQILGQGPKLLIQFQNNGVVDDSQLPKDRFSAERLKGVDSTLKIQPAKLEDSAVYLCASSNRDGGQYFGPGTRLTVT.

The chain joins TRBV14 to TRBJ1-5, with D possibly TRBD1 on 5 matching bases. CDR3 length equals 17 residues. CDR1 and CDR2 from the germline V gene are SGHDN and FVKESK. V shed 0 bases and J shed 0 bases, with 12 bases lying between them. CDR3: CASSQDTGSNSNQPQHF. CDR3 DNA: TGTGCCAGCAGCCAAGATACAGGTAGCAATAGCAATCAGCCCCAGCATTTT.

This chain uses TRBV5-1 with TRBJ2-2, with D uncertain. The CDR3 covers 12 residues. Trimming removed 3 bases at V and 7 bases at J, with 7 bases between. Germline loops: CDR1 SGHRS, CDR2 YFSETQ. This CDR3 reads CASSSLGGELFF. In DNA, the CDR3 is TGCGCCAGCAGCTCCCTTGGCGGGGAGCTGTTTTTT.

The V gene is TRBV15, the J gene TRBJ1-2; perhaps TRBD1 as D (6 bases). The V gene lost 5 bases and the J gene lost 4 bases, with 11 bases spanning the gap. The germline CDR1 and CDR2 sequences are LNHNV and YYDKDF (reference sequence). There are 13 residues in the CDR3. The CDR3 region has the DNA TGTGCCACCAGCTCGACAGGATCCTATGGCTACACCTTC. This codes for CATSSTGSYGYTF. Together with reference TRBV15 and TRBJ1-2, the CDR3 gives the full variable domain: DAMVIQNPRYQVTQFGKPVTLSCSQTLNHNVMYWYQQKSSQAPKLLFHYYDKDFNNEADTPDNFQSRRPNTSFCFLDIRSPGLGDTAMYLCATSSTGSYGYTFGSGTRLTVV.

This chain uses TRBV29-1 with TRBJ2-5; 10 nucleotides agree with TRBD1. Germline-derived CDR1 and CDR2 are SQVTM and ANQGSEA. CDR3 length equals 13 residues. J was trimmed by 4 bases and V by 4 bases; bases with no gene match: 3. The CDR3 reads CSVGGTGAETQYF. The CDR3 DNA follows: TGCAGCGTTGGAGGGACAGGGGCAGAGACCCAGTACTTC. The whole variable domain, remainder taken from reference TRBV29-1 and TRBJ2-5, is SAVISQKPSRDICQRGTSLTIQCQVDSQVTMMFWYRQQPGQSLTLIATANQGSEATYESGFVIDKFPISRPNLTFSTLTVSNMSPEDSSIYLCSVGGTGAETQYFGPGTRLLVL.

The rearrangement links TRBV19 to TRBJ2-3; D ambiguous. The V gene's germline CDR1 is LNHDA and CDR2 SQIVND (reference sequence). This CDR3 is built from 14 residues. V lost 4 bases, J lost 4 bases, and 12 bases lay in between. Written as DNA, the CDR3 is TGTGCCAGTAGTAGAGAAGGCCTGCCAGATACGCAGTATTTT. It codes for CASSREGLPDTQYF.

V gene TRBV5-1 combines with J gene TRBJ2-7, with D maybe TRBD2 (5 bases). Trimming left V 4 bases short and J 0 bases short, with 11 bases between. CDR3 size: 14 residues. Germline CDR1 reads SGHRS; CDR2 reads YFSETQ. The CDR3 loop is CASSGYEGSYEQYF. The CDR3 nucleotides are TGCGCCAGCAGCGGATACGAGGGCTCCTACGAGCAGTACTTC.

The rearrangement uses TRBV4-2 and TRBJ2-1; TRBD2 matches at 8 bases. The trim removed 0 bases at V and 6 bases at J, leaving 7 bases unmatched. Germline CDR1 and CDR2: LGHNA and YNFKEQ. The CDR3 totals 16 residues. The DNA for the CDR3 is TGTGCCAGCAGCCAAGATCGGGAGGGGGGGCTCAATGAGCAGTTCTTC. It translates to CASSQDREGGLNEQFF.

The sample holds one count of this clone. This chain connects TRBV5-8 to TRBJ1-5, with D hard to call. The CDR3 is made up of 15 amino acids. CDR1 is SGHTS, CDR2 YDEGEE, per germline. V gave up 6 bases and J gave up 5 bases, with 18 bases separating them. The CDR3: CASTRKGGGDQPQHF. The CDR3 region has the DNA TGTGCCAGCACCAGAAAAGGTGGCGGGGATCAGCCCCAGCATTTT.

V is TRBV7-9 and J is TRBJ1-2; weak D call: TRBD1 (5 bases). Germline-derived CDR1 and CDR2 are SEHNR and FQNEAQ (reference sequence). V was cut by 3 bases and J by 3 bases, with 11 bases left in between. CDR3 length equals 14 residues. The CDR3 is CASSLGGGHYGYTF. For the CDR3, the DNA is TGTGCCAGCAGCTTGGGCGGGGGTCACTATGGCTACACCTTC.

In its sample, this clone was seen once. This chain links TRBV7-9 with TRBJ1-1; D unresolved. Germline V lookup: CDR1 SEHNR, CDR2 FQNEAQ (reference sequence). V lost 5 bases to trimming and J lost 3 bases, with 13 bases between them. The CDR3 length is 14 residues. In DNA, the CDR3 is TGTGCCAGCAGCGCACAACCGGGTGACACTGAAGCTTTCTTT. This encodes CASSAQPGDTEAFF.

This sequence joins TRBV7-8 and TRBJ2-3; D is ambiguous. V was pared by 10 bases and J by 1 base, with 3 bases between. Looked up from germline, CDR1 is SGHVS and CDR2 is FQNEAQ. The CDR3 runs to 10 residues. This CDR3 reads CAKGTDTQYF. CDR3 coding DNA: TGTGCCAAGGGCACAGATACGCAGTATTTT. The variable domain in full, with the rest retrieved from reference TRBV7-8 and TRBJ2-3, is GAGVSQSPRYKVAKRGQDVALRCDPISGHVSLFWYQQALGQGPEFLTYFQNEAQLDKSGLPSDRFFAERPEGSVSTLKIQRTQQEDSAVYLCAKGTDTQYFGPGTRLTVL.